These 31 T cell receptor beta chains came from one sample sequenced in a study of OX40 agonist ivuxolimab in advanced cancers. TCRdb keeps only in-frame clones here, not all; method: immunoSEQ multiplex PCR. The sample has 45,000 to 55,000 clones; around 84% are singletons. This specimen consisted of CD4+ or CD8+ T cells sorted from blood, obtained in a trial of the OX40 agonist ivuxolimab. All receptors come from an adult with an advanced solid tumor such as melanoma, head and neck, liver or kidney cancer.

The chain carries TRBV5-4 and TRBJ2-3; no definite D call. The CDR3 has 15 residues. Germline V gives CDR1 SGHNT, CDR2 YYREEE (reference sequence). V was cut by 0 bases and J by 5 bases, with 13 bases left in between. The CDR3 region has the DNA TGTGCCAGCAGCTTGGAAGGCCGAAGGGTAGATACGCAGTATTTT. It yields the protein CASSLEGRRVDTQYF.

This chain connects TRBV7-2 to TRBJ2-7; 9 nucleotides agree with TRBD2. Germline values: CDR1 SGHTA, CDR2 FQGNSA. The CDR3 is 15 amino acids. The V gene end was trimmed by 2 bases and the J gene end by 4 bases; junction bases not matched to a gene: 6. CDR3 region: CASSLSPSGKYEQYF. The CDR3 bases are TGTGCCAGCAGCTTATCCCCTAGCGGGAAATACGAGCAGTACTTC.

This clone was detected only a few times. The genes are TRBV5-5 and TRBJ2-7, with D tentatively TRBD1 (6 bases). The V gene lost 5 bases and the J gene lost 2 bases, with 8 bases spanning the gap. Germline assignment: CDR1 SGHKS and CDR2 YYEKEE (reference sequence). This CDR3 has 12 residues. For the CDR3, the DNA is TGTGCCAGCAGACAGGGAGCCTACGAGCAGTACTTC. Residues: CASRQGAYEQYF.

Worth noting for this clone: One junction end disagrees with the germline gene, perhaps due to a read error. The chain joins TRBV7-7 to TRBJ2-5, with no clear D. Germline CDR1 and CDR2: SSHAT and FNYEAQ (reference sequence). The CDR3 contains 13 residues. CDR3 coding DNA: TGTGCTAGCAGCTTAGACCAACTAAAAACCCAGTACTTC. Its protein is CASSLDQLKTQYF.

The J gene is TRBJ1-3, the V gene TRBV5-4, with 8 bases that match TRBD1. CDR1 SGHNT and CDR2 YYREEE come from the germline V gene (reference sequence). V was pared by 3 bases and J by 2 bases, with 4 bases of the junction left unmatched. This CDR3 comprises 15 residues. The DNA of the CDR3 is TGTGCCAGCAGCTCCCGGACAGGGACTGGAAACACCATATATTTT. Translation gives CASSSRTGTGNTIYF. The full variable domain, its missing parts supplied by reference TRBV5-4 and TRBJ1-3, is ETGVTQSPTHLIKTRGQQVTLRCSSQSGHNTVSWYQQALGQGPQFIFQYYREEENGRGNFPPRFSGLQFPNYSSELNVNALELDDSALYLCASSSRTGTGNTIYFGEGSWLTVV.

The chain couples TRBV5-1 to TRBJ2-6, with 8 bases matching TRBD2. There are 16 residues in the CDR3. V gave up 4 bases and J gave up 4 bases; unmatched junction bases: 7. Germline values: CDR1 SGHRS, CDR2 YFSETQ. The CDR3, as DNA: TGCGCCAGCAGCGGACCGGGACTAGGAGGGGCCAACGTCCTGACTTTC. Amino acids: CASSGPGLGGANVLTF.

The V gene is TRBV6-1, the J gene TRBJ1-2; D remains ambiguous. Germline V lookup: CDR1 MNHNS, CDR2 SASEGT. V was shortened by 1 base and J by 8 bases, with 11 bases between the two germline ends. The CDR3 has 13 amino acids. The CDR3 sequence: CASSEGTLDGYTF. CDR3 nucleotides: TGTGCCAGCAGTGAAGGAACGCTAGACGGCTACACCTTC.

V and J are TRBV29-1 and TRBJ2-7, with D hard to call. The length of the CDR3 is 13 residues. CDR1 is SQVTM, CDR2 ANQGSEA, per germline. With 5 bases removed from V and 5 bases from J, the gap between germline ends came to 16 bases. In nucleotides, the CDR3 is TGCAGCGTTAGGGCTCTCCTACGGGACGAGCAGTACTTC. This codes for CSVRALLRDEQYF.

This chain connects TRBV7-2 to TRBJ2-3, with D possibly matching TRBD1 (6 bases). This CDR3 spans 14 amino acids. Germline lookup yields CDR1 SGHTA and CDR2 FQGNSA. The V and J ends lost 2 bases and 4 bases respectively, with 10 bases between them. This chain's CDR3 is CASSLRTEADTQYF. The CDR3 DNA reads as TGTGCCAGCAGCTTAAGGACAGAAGCAGATACGCAGTATTTT.

This chain joins TRBV4-3 and TRBJ2-3; D tentatively fits TRBD1 or TRBD2 (5 bases each). Germline CDR1 is LGHNA and CDR2 is YSLEER. Trimming shortened V by 4 bases and J by 7 bases, and 12 bases separated the two germline ends. The CDR3 is made up of 13 amino acids. In DNA, the CDR3 is TGCGCCAGCAGCCCGGGGCTGAGGAATACGCAGTATTTT. Translation: CASSPGLRNTQYF.

J is TRBJ2-3 and V is TRBV27; weak D call: TRBD2 (5 bases). The ends were cut back, 5 bases at V and 0 bases at J, with 18 bases in the middle. The CDR3 sequence is 17 residues long. CDR1 is MNHEY, CDR2 SMNVEV, per germline (reference sequence). The DNA of the CDR3 is TGTGCCAGCAGTCCCAGGACTCGAAGCCTCAGCACAGATACGCAGTATTTT. It codes for CASSPRTRSLSTDTQYF.

The chain links TRBV2 to TRBJ2-1; TRBD2 matches at 7 bases. This CDR3 contains 13 residues. The V gene's germline CDR1 is SNHLY and CDR2 FYNNEI. After removal of 2 bases from V and 12 bases from J, the junction contained 7 bases not matched to a gene. The chain's CDR3 is CASSERLASGQFF. CDR3 coding DNA: TGTGCCAGCAGTGAACGGTTGGCTAGCGGGCAGTTCTTC.

This chain uses TRBV7-6 with TRBJ2-7; 14 bases align to TRBD2. This CDR3 has 16 residues. V shed 5 bases and J 2 bases; nucleotides not matched to a gene: 5. CDR1 and CDR2 (germline): SGHVS, FNYEAQ. The CDR3 bases are TGTGCCAGCAGCGGGACTAGCGGGAGTCTAGCCTACGAGCAGTACTTC. Translated: CASSGTSGSLAYEQYF.

This clone has only one observation. The CDR3 region has the DNA TGTGCCAGTACTCCCGGACGGACCGGAAACACCATATATTTT. Residues: CASTPGRTGNTIYF. This chain joins TRBV19 and TRBJ1-3; D is unresolved. From germline, CDR1 is LNHDA and CDR2 SQIVND (reference sequence). V was clipped by 7 bases and J by 4 bases, with 14 bases between them. The CDR3 is 14 amino acids. Combining the CDR3 with reference TRBV19 and TRBJ1-3 gives the whole variable domain DGGITQSPKYLFRKEGQNVTLSCEQNLNHDAMYWYRQDPGQGLRLIYYSQIVNDFQKGDIAEGYSVSREKKESFPLTVTSAQKNPTAFYLCASTPGRTGNTIYFGEGSWLTVV.

V usage is TRBV19 and J usage is TRBJ2-7; D gene uncertain. This CDR3 comprises 13 residues. Trimming removed 6 bases from V and 1 base from J, with 10 bases in between. Germline values: CDR1 LNHDA, CDR2 SQIVND (reference sequence). DNA of the CDR3: TGTGCCAGTAGGATGACTGATTCCTACGAGCAGTACTTC. It codes for CASRMTDSYEQYF.

The chain carries TRBV10-3 and TRBJ2-5; D call uncertain. The J call may be incorrect, as the DNA end agrees better with TRBJ2-7. CDR3 length: 12 residues. Germline assignment: CDR1 ENHRY and CDR2 SYGVKD. CDR3 coding DNA: TGTGCCATCAGTGCGCAAGCCTACGAGCAGTACTTC. This codes for CAISAQAYEQYF.

This chain joins TRBV11-3 and TRBJ2-3, with 11 bases lining up with TRBD2. After removal of 0 bases from V and 2 bases from J, the junction contained 7 bases not matched to a gene. The CDR3 has 18 amino acids. Germline V gene sequence: CDR1 SGHNT, CDR2 YENEEA. The CDR3 region is CASSLETTSGTITDTQYF. The DNA for the CDR3 is TGTGCCAGCAGCTTAGAGACGACTAGCGGGACCATCACAGATACGCAGTATTTT.

The V gene is TRBV6-5, the J gene TRBJ1-1; D uncertain. V was pared by 5 bases and J by 1 base, with 11 bases between. This CDR3 is built from 14 residues. CDR1 and CDR2 (germline): MNHEY, SVGAGI. Here the CDR3 DNA reads TGTGCCAGCAGTCGCGGCCTCGGGAACACTGAAGCTTTCTTT. Translation: CASSRGLGNTEAFF.

The chain combines TRBV19 with TRBJ2-7, with TRBD2 identical over 7 bases. V lost 3 bases to trimming and J lost 2 bases; unmatched junction nucleotides: 4. Looked up from germline, CDR1 is LNHDA and CDR2 is SQIVND (reference sequence). This CDR3 contains 14 residues. The CDR3: CASSIQLAAYEQYF. CDR3 sequence (DNA): TGTGCCAGTAGTATCCAGCTAGCGGCCTACGAGCAGTACTTC.

This clone was picked up one time. The junction differs from germline at one of its ends, possibly a read error. V usage is TRBV6-6 and J usage is TRBJ1-5, with D perhaps matching TRBD1 (6 bases). Germline V gives CDR1 MNHNY, CDR2 SVGAGI (reference sequence). The CDR3 is 16 amino acids. In DNA form, the CDR3 reads TGTGCCAGCAGTTACCAGGCAGGGGTGAGCAATCAGTCCCAGCATTTT. Its translation: CASSYQAGVSNQSQHF.

V gene TRBV6-1 combines with J gene TRBJ2-3; 8 bases are shared with TRBD2. Germline CDR1 reads MNHNS; CDR2 reads SASEGT. The J segment lost 3 bases and the V segment lost 6 bases, leaving 2 bases of the junction unmatched. The CDR3 covers 13 residues. CDR3 DNA sequence: TGTGCCAGCAGGCTAGCGGGTACAGATACGCAGTATTTT. The encoded protein is CASRLAGTDTQYF.

This chain joins TRBV6-5 and TRBJ1-2; 7 positions agree with TRBD1. Trimming took 7 bases from V and 2 from J; bases not matched to a gene: 4. CDR3 length: 13 amino acids. The germline V gene has CDR1 MNHEY and CDR2 SVGAGI. The CDR3 bases are TGTGCCAGCACCCCACAGGGGAACTATGGCTACACCTTC. The encoded protein is CASTPQGNYGYTF.

This clone has a handful of counts. V and J are TRBV7-8 and TRBJ1-2; D is perhaps TRBD1 (5 bases). CDR1 is SGHVS, CDR2 FQNEAQ, per germline. Trimming cost V 5 bases and J 7 bases, with 11 bases left between them. This CDR3 spans 12 amino acids. The CDR3 DNA is TGTGCCAGCAGCCCAGGGACGGTTGGCTACACCTTC. It codes for CASSPGTVGYTF.

The V call is TRBV28, the J call TRBJ2-1; D is undetermined. V was pared by 1 base and J by 4 bases, with 14 bases between. This CDR3 spans 16 amino acids. Looked up from germline, CDR1 is MDHEN and CDR2 is SYDVKM. The CDR3 DNA is TGTGCCAGCAGTTTATCTAACCCCCTAGGGTACAATGAGCAGTTCTTC. Amino acid sequence: CASSLSNPLGYNEQFF.

The gene calls are TRBV6-4 and TRBJ2-7; 7 positions agree with TRBD2. This CDR3 region has 14 residues. The germline V gene has CDR1 MRHNA and CDR2 SNTAGT. The V gene end was trimmed by 4 bases and the J gene end by 6 bases; junction bases not matched to a gene: 9. The CDR3 DNA is TGTGCCAGCAGTGCTGCGGGAGAGGGCGGCGAGCAGTACTTC. It yields the protein CASSAAGEGGEQYF.

This rearrangement joins TRBV2 to TRBJ1-4; a possible D gene is TRBD1 (5 bases). Germline-derived CDR1 and CDR2 are SNHLY and FYNNEI. V was trimmed by 6 bases and J by 6 bases, leaving 14 bases between them. CDR3 size: 14 residues. The CDR3, as DNA: TGTGCCAGCAGCCGCGACAGTTTTGATGAAAAACTGTTTTTT. Translation: CASSRDSFDEKLFF.

The rearrangement links TRBV7-2 to TRBJ2-7; a weak D match, TRBD2 (6 bases). Per germline, CDR1 SGHTA and CDR2 FQGNSA. The CDR3 spans 14 residues. Trimming pared 2 bases from V and 4 bases from J, leaving 12 bases between. The CDR3 bases are TGTGCCAGCAGCTTAAACCCGGGGGATTACGAGCAGTACTTC. Its translation is CASSLNPGDYEQYF.

J is TRBJ2-5 and V is TRBV15; TRBD1 aligns across 9 bases. Germline trimming cut 1 base from V and 6 bases from J; bases unmatched to any gene: 9. From germline, CDR1 is LNHNV and CDR2 YYDKDF (reference sequence). There are 16 residues in the CDR3. CDR3 protein: CATSRVGTGSGKTQYF. The CDR3 DNA reads TGTGCCACCAGCAGAGTAGGGACAGGGAGCGGTAAGACCCAGTACTTC.

V usage is TRBV19 and J usage is TRBJ1-2, with TRBD1 as a possible D gene (6 bases). V lost 3 bases to trimming and J lost 3 bases, with 14 bases between them. Germline CDR1 LNHDA, CDR2 SQIVND (reference sequence). This CDR3 contains 15 residues. The CDR3 bases are TGTGCCAGTAGTATCGGACAGCGAACTCACTATGGCTACACCTTC. Its translation: CASSIGQRTHYGYTF. The complete variable domain, with remaining parts taken from reference TRBV19 and TRBJ1-2, reads DGGITQSPKYLFRKEGQNVTLSCEQNLNHDAMYWYRQDPGQGLRLIYYSQIVNDFQKGDIAEGYSVSREKKESFPLTVTSAQKNPTAFYLCASSIGQRTHYGYTFGSGTRLTVV.

The rearrangement links TRBV28 to TRBJ2-5, with 14 bases that match TRBD2. Germline V gene lookup returns CDR1 MDHEN and CDR2 SYDVKM. The CDR3 runs to 16 residues. The trim removed 6 bases at V and 11 bases at J, leaving 14 bases unmatched. DNA for the CDR3: TGTGCCAGCAGCCAGACGGGACTAGCGGGAGATTCAGCGCAGTACTTC. Encoded protein: CASSQTGLAGDSAQYF.

The rearrangement uses TRBV5-4 and TRBJ2-2; the match to TRBD1 covers 8 bases. The germline CDR1 and CDR2 sequences are SGHNT and YYREEE (reference sequence). The CDR3 is made up of 15 amino acids. After removal of 2 bases from V and 1 base from J, the junction contained 1 base not matched to a gene. This chain's CDR3 is CASSLGQGNTGELFF. Here the CDR3 DNA reads TGTGCCAGCAGCTTAGGACAGGGGAACACCGGGGAGCTGTTTTTT.